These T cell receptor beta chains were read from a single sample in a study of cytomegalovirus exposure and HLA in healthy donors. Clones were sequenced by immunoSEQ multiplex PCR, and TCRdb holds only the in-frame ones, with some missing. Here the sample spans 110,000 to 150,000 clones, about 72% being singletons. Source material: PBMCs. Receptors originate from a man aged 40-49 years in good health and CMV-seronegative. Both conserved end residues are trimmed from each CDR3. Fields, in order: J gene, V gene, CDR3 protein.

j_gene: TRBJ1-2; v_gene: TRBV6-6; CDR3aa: ASSEGNNYGYT
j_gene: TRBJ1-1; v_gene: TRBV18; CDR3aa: ASSPGTGGSEAF
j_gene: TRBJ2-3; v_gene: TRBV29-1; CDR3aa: SLQLGGDTQY
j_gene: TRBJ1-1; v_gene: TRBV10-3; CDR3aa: AISLDRELTEAF
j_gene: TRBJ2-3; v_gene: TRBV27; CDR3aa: ASSSTGQGRADTQY
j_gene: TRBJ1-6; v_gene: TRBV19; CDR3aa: ASSIGQGVGSPLH
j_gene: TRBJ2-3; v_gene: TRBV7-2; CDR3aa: ASSSLTPFTDTQY
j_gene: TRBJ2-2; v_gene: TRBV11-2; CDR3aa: ASSYQTGELF
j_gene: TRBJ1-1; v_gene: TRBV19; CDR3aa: ASSNPQEEDTEAF
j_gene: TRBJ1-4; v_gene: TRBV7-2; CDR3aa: ASSLFELRSEKLF
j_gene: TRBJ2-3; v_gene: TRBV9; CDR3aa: ASSVGTSGVFTDTQY
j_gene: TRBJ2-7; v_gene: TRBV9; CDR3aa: ASSPGSSYEQY
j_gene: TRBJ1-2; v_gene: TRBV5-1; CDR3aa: ASSSGDSNYGYP
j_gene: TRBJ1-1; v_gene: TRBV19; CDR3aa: ASSRQENTEAF
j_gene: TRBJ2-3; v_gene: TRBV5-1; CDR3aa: ASSPLGLAGTDTQY
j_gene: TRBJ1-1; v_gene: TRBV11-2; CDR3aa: ASSPRTGGNTEAF
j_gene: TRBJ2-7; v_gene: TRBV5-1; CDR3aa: ASSPSGTGSYEQY
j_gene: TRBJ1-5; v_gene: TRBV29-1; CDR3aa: SVAPDRDNQPQH
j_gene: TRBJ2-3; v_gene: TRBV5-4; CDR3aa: ASRERGGQPSGTDTQY
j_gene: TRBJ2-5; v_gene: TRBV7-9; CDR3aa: ASSLLAGPQETQY
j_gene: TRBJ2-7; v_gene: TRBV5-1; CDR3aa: ASSLAWPGAYEQY